The rows below give T cell receptor beta chains drawn from one sample of a study of blood T cell repertoires in COVID-19. TCRdb keeps only in-frame clones here, not all; method: immunoSEQ multiplex PCR. The data contain around 250,000 clones, roughly 83% of them seen just once; the ten biggest clones take up approximately 6%. Sequencing input: peripheral blood. These receptors all come from a woman aged 80 or over with COVID-19, enrolled during active disease. Each CDR3 is given with its conserved first and last residue. Fields, in order: clone size, V gene, J gene, D gene, CDR3 DNA, CDR3 protein. A D gene is named only where the DNA matches it firmly. Size is omitted from some rows. Given values are once, few, many or a class for expanded clones.

.	TRBV2	TRBJ1-3	.	TGTGCCAGTCGGGGGGGGAACTCTGGAAACACCATATATTTT	CASRGGNSGNTIYF
once	TRBV4-3	TRBJ1-1	TRBD1	TGCGCCAGCAGCCAAGATAGGACAGGGCGAGGCACTGAAGCTTTCTTT	CASSQDRTGRGTEAFF
.	TRBV29-1	TRBJ1-4	.	TGCAGCGTTGGCAGGGCAACTAATGAAAAACTGTTTTTT	CSVGRATNEKLFF
.	TRBV5-1	TRBJ2-3	.	TGCGCCAGCAGCCTCTCAACCATAGGGGGTGCAGATACGCAGTATTTT	CASSLSTIGGADTQYF
.	TRBV9	TRBJ1-2	.	TGTGCCAGCAGCGTAGAAGGGGTAGGCTACACCTTC	CASSVEGVGYTF
.	TRBV15	TRBJ2-1	.	TGTGCCACCAGCAGAGGACAATACAATGAGCAGTTCTTC	CATSRGQYNEQFF
once	TRBV6-2/TRBV6-3	TRBJ1-4	.	TGTGCCAGCAGCCGACGGGGTGGAGGTGAAAAACTGTTTTTT	CASSRRGGGEKLFF
few	TRBV19	TRBJ1-4	.	TGTGCCAGTGGCGCCAGGGCTGAAAAACTGTTTTTT	CASGARAEKLFF
.	TRBV18	TRBJ1-5	TRBD1	TGTGCCAGCTCACCGGAAAACAGGGGCGGTGGGCCCCAGCATTTT	CASSPENRGGGPQHF
.	TRBV28	TRBJ1-1	.	TGTGCCAGCAGTTTTACGCGACCCGGGGGGAACACTGAAGCTTTCTTT	CASSFTRPGGNTEAFF
.	TRBV7-9	TRBJ1-1	TRBD1	TGTGCCAGCAGCTTCACCGGGACAGGGGCCTCGAGGGCTTTCTTT	CASSFTGTGASRAFF
.	TRBV30	TRBJ1-4	.	TGTGCCTGGTGCCGGGAGTATCCTAATGAAAAACTGTTTTTT	CAWCREYPNEKLFF
.	TRBV4-1	TRBJ1-2	.	TGCGCCAGCAGCCATCCGGACAGCGGCGGCTACACCTTC	CASSHPDSGGYTF
.	TRBV7-2	TRBJ2-7	.	TGTGCCAGCAGCAGACGGACAGACATCTACGAGCAGTACTTC	CASSRRTDIYEQYF
.	TRBV5-1	TRBJ1-1	.	TGCGCCAGCAGCTTTCAGGGGAACACTGAAGCTTTCTTT	CASSFQGNTEAFF
.	TRBV24-1	TRBJ2-5	.	TGTGCCACCAGTGATCCCCTACAAGCGCCCCAAGAGACCCAGTACTTC	CATSDPLQAPQETQYF
.	TRBV30	TRBJ2-1	TRBD2	TGTGCCTGGAGTGTTCCGGGACTAGCAGCCGAGCAGTTCTTC	CAWSVPGLAAEQFF
.	TRBV5-1	TRBJ2-7	TRBD2	TGCGCCAGCAGAGATTTAGCGGGGGCCTTCTACGAGCAGTACTTC	CASRDLAGAFYEQYF
.	TRBV5-1	TRBJ2-5	TRBD2	TGCGCCAGCAGCTTGGCGTCGCGGGGGGAGACCCAGTACTTC	CASSLASRGETQYF
.	TRBV5-4	TRBJ1-4	.	TGTGCCAGCAGCCCCGGAGGGATTGAAGGTGAAAAACTGTTTTTT	CASSPGGIEGEKLFF
.	TRBV5-1	TRBJ2-3	TRBD2	TGCGCCAGCAGCATCGAGCGGGGGCCTAGCACAGATACGCAGTATTTT	CASSIERGPSTDTQYF
once	TRBV25-1	TRBJ2-3	.	TGTGCCAGCAGTGTACACAGGCCTTACACAGATACGCAGTATTTT	CASSVHRPYTDTQYF
.	TRBV6-5	TRBJ2-3	.	TGTGCCAGCAGTTACTCGGGCGGGGCTAGCACAGATACGCAGTATTTT	CASSYSGGASTDTQYF
.	TRBV19	TRBJ1-5	.	TGTGCCAGTAGTCCCCAGAATAGCAATCAGCCCCAGCATTTT	CASSPQNSNQPQHF
.	TRBV5-5	TRBJ2-7	.	TGTGCCAGCAGCCCAAGAGACAGGTACGAGCAGTACTTC	CASSPRDRYEQYF
.	TRBV30	TRBJ1-1	.	TGTGCCTGGAGTGTACTAGTAGCTCTGAGTGAAGCTTTCTTT	CAWSVLVALSEAFF
.	TRBV9	TRBJ1-2	.	TGTGCCAGCAGCGTAGGACAGAACTATGGCTACACCTTC	CASSVGQNYGYTF
.	TRBV5-6	TRBJ1-5	.	TGTGCCAGCAGCTTAGTGGGGCAAGCCAATCAGCCCCAGCATTTT	CASSLVGQANQPQHF
.	TRBV11-2	TRBJ2-3	TRBD1	TGTGCCAGCAGCGAGAGCGGGACAGGGGGAATCACAGATACGCAGTATTTT	CASSESGTGGITDTQYF
.	TRBV6-5	TRBJ2-5	TRBD1	TGTGCCAGCAGTCGACCGGGACAGGGAAGGGAGACCCAGTACTTC	CASSRPGQGRETQYF
.	TRBV6-1	TRBJ1-6	.	TGTGCCAGCAGTGAAAGTAGCACTAATTCACCCCTCCACTTT	CASSESSTNSPLHF
.	TRBV5-6	TRBJ2-5	TRBD2	TGTGCCAGCAGCCTGTTGAGAGCGGGGGGTACGAGGACCCAGTACTTC	CASSLLRAGGTRTQYF
.	TRBV5-1	TRBJ2-2	TRBD2	TGCGCCAGCAGTCCCCTAGCGGGGGGGAACACCGGGGAGCTGTTTTTT	CASSPLAGGNTGELFF
.	TRBV5-1	TRBJ2-6	.	TGCGCCAGCAGCCCACCGACAGTCTCTGGGGCCAACGTCCTGACTTTC	CASSPPTVSGANVLTF
.	TRBV2	TRBJ1-6	.	TGTGCCAGCAGTGAATCCAGGGCCGGGAATTCACCCCTCCACTTT	CASSESRAGNSPLHF
.	TRBV19	TRBJ1-2	.	TGTGCCAGTAGTATCCTCGGGCAGGGCAACAACTATGGCTACACCTTC	CASSILGQGNNYGYTF
.	TRBV6-6	TRBJ1-1	.	TGTGCCAGCAGTTCGGACAACTCGAACACTGAAGCTTTCTTT	CASSSDNSNTEAFF
few	TRBV5-1	TRBJ2-5	.	TGCGCCAGCAGCTCGAGGGTCCGAAAAGAGACCCAGTACTTC	CASSSRVRKETQYF
.	TRBV7-3	TRBJ2-1	TRBD2	TGTGCCAGCAGCTTAACGAGCGGGTTAGCGGGGAACAATGAGCAGTTCTTC	CASSLTSGLAGNNEQFF
.	TRBV19	TRBJ2-2	TRBD2	TGTGCCAGTACCCCGCTTAGCGGGAGCTTCACCGGGGAGCTGTTTTTT	CASTPLSGSFTGELFF
.	TRBV3-1/TRBV3-2	TRBJ1-1	.	TGTGCCAGCAGCCCCCCGGTCAGGGGCAACACTGAAGCTTTCTTT	CASSPPVRGNTEAFF
.	TRBV10-3	TRBJ1-2	.	TGTGCCATCAGTGAGTCGACAGGTCTTTTCTACACTAACTATGGCTACACCTTC	CAISESTGLFYTNYGYTF
.	TRBV19	TRBJ1-1	.	TGTGCCAGCTTCGGACAAATGAACACTGAAGCTTTCTTT	CASFGQMNTEAFF
.	TRBV6-5	TRBJ2-1	TRBD1	TGTGCCAGCAGATCCACAGGGGGCAGTGAGCAGTTCTTC	CASRSTGGSEQFF
.	TRBV10-3	TRBJ1-6	TRBD1	TGTGCCATCAGTGAGTCGGGGACAGCCCCTAGTCGTTATTCACCCCTCCACTTT	CAISESGTAPSRYSPLHF
.	TRBV29-1	TRBJ1-1	TRBD1	TGCAGCGGGGATGACAGGGGCACTGAAGCTTTCTTT	CSGDDRGTEAFF
.	TRBV7-3	TRBJ2-1	TRBD2	TGTGCCAGCAGCCCCCGACTAGCGGGGGTAGGTGAGCAGTTCTTC	CASSPRLAGVGEQFF
.	TRBV4-1	TRBJ2-7	TRBD1	TGCGCCAGCAGCCAAGACACCGGGACAGGGATTTCCTACGAGCAGTACTTC	CASSQDTGTGISYEQYF
.	TRBV10-2	TRBJ1-4	.	TGCGCCAGCAGAGGGGGGGCAGGTGAAAAACTGTTTTTT	CASRGGAGEKLFF
.	TRBV4-3	TRBJ1-2	TRBD1	TGCGCCAGCAGCCAACTGACAGGGGTAAAAACGAGCTATGGCTACACCTTC	CASSQLTGVKTSYGYTF
.	TRBV2	TRBJ1-1	.	TGTGCCAGCAGTGTTTTACAGGGCACTGAAGCTTTCTTT	CASSVLQGTEAFF
once	TRBV5-1	TRBJ2-3	.	TGCGCCAGCAGCCTTGCAGGGTCCGGAGATACGCAGTATTTT	CASSLAGSGDTQYF
many	TRBV2	TRBJ1-5	.	TGTGCCAGCAGTGAACCAGGCGGGTATAGCAATCAGCCCCAGCATTTT	CASSEPGGYSNQPQHF
few	TRBV18	TRBJ1-1	TRBD1	TGTGCCAGCTCTCCTATACAGGGGAATGAAGCTTTCTTT	CASSPIQGNEAFF